These 2 T cell receptor beta chains came from one sample sequenced in a study of T cell repertoires in cytomegalovirus infection. Via MiXCR, TCRdb re-called the reads, giving one row per CDR3 protein. The data contain hundreds of thousands of distinct CDR3 sequences, over 20% of them singletons. Sequencing was carried out using CD8+ T cells from PBMCs. The receptor set was obtained from a human donor in good health (CMV status not recorded). Some clones in this sample may be carry-over from other donors' samples.

The chain recombines TRBV18 with TRBJ2-6; D gene uncertain. The V end was cut by 3 bases, the J end by 2 bases, with 11 bases between. This CDR3 has 16 residues. Germline CDR1 reads KGHSH; CDR2 reads LQKENI. DNA for the CDR3: TGTGCCAGCTCACCGAACTGGGGTACTGGGGCCAACGTCCTGACTTTC. Amino acids: CASSPNWGTGANVLTF.

The genes are TRBV7-6 and TRBJ1-1, with D perhaps matching TRBD1 (5 bases). This CDR3 spans 10 amino acids. In germline, CDR1 is SGHVS, CDR2 FNYEAQ. V was clipped by 8 bases and J by 6 bases, with 7 bases between them. In DNA, the CDR3 is TGTGCCAGCGACAGATCTGAAGCTTTCTTT. Residues: CASDRSEAFF.